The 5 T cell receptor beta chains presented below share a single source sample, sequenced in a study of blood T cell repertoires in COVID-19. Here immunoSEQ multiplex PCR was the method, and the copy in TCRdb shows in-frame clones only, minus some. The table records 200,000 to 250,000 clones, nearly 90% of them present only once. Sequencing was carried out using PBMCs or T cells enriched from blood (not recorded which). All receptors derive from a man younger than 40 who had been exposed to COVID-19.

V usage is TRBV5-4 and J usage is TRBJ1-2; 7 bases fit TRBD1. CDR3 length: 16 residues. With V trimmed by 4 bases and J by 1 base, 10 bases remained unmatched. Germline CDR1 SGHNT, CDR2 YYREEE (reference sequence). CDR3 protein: CASSPDMGQINYGYTF. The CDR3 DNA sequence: TGTGCCAGCAGCCCGGATATGGGACAGATTAACTATGGCTACACCTTC.

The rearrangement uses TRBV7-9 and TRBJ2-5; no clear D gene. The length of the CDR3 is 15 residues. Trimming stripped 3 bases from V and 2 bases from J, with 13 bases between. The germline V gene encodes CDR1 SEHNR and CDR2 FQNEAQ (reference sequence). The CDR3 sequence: CASSFASGLQETQYF. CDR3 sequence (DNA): TGTGCCAGCAGCTTCGCTTCAGGCCTACAAGAGACCCAGTACTTC.

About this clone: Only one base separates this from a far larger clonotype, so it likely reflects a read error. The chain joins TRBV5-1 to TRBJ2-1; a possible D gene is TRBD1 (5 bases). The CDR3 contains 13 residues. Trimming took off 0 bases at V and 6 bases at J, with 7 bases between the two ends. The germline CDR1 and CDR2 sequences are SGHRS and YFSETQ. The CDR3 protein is CASSLGQPNEQFF. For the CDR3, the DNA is TGCGCCAGCAGCTTGGGACAGCCCAATGAGCAGTTCTTC.

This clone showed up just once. DNA of the CDR3: TGTGCCAGCAGCTTTACTAGAGGACAAGGGGGAGATACGCAGTATTTT. Its protein is CASSFTRGQGGDTQYF. The chain links TRBV7-6 to TRBJ2-3, with a possible D match to TRBD1 (6 bases). V was trimmed by 3 bases and J by 5 bases, leaving 18 bases between them. The germline V gene has CDR1 SGHVS and CDR2 FNYEAQ. The CDR3 has 16 amino acids.

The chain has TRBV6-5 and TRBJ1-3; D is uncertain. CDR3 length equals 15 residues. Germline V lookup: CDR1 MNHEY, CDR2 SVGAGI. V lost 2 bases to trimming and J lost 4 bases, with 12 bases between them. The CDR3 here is CASSYGPTGGNTIYF. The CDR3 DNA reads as TGTGCCAGCAGTTACGGTCCCACGGGGGGAAACACCATATATTTT.